Each of the 32 T cell receptor beta chains below was sequenced from the same sample in a study of identical twins. TCRdb re-derived calls from the 5' RACE reads in MiXCR, one entry per CDR3 protein. This sample has 510,000 or so distinct CDR3 sequences, with approximately 16% found just once. The same sample was also studied in work on yellow fever vaccine responses in identical twins.

The sequenced sample was CD4+ T cells sorted from blood. The receptor source for this set is a woman younger than 30 in good health.

The rearrangement uses TRBV6-5 and TRBJ1-1; D unclear. The V and J ends lost 3 bases and 5 bases respectively, with 4 bases between them. Germline-derived CDR1 and CDR2 are MNHEY and SVGAGI. The CDR3 contains 11 residues. The CDR3 protein is CASSYLTEAFF. The CDR3 DNA follows: TGTGCCAGCAGTTATCTTACTGAAGCTTTCTTT.

The chain couples TRBV5-5 to TRBJ1-6, with D unresolved. Germline lookup yields CDR1 SGHKS and CDR2 YYEKEE (reference sequence). The CDR3 runs 15 residues. V gave up 0 bases and J gave up 6 bases, with 10 bases separating them. CDR3 protein: CASSLAGSANSPLHF. In DNA form, the CDR3 reads TGTGCCAGCAGCTTGGCAGGATCGGCTAATTCACCCCTCCACTTT.

This clonotype has only a few counts. The genes are TRBV5-1 and TRBJ2-5; 7 nucleotides match TRBD1. The V gene's germline CDR1 is SGHRS and CDR2 YFSETQ. This CDR3 is built from 15 residues. Germline trimming cut 4 bases from V and 3 bases from J; bases unmatched to any gene: 9. The CDR3 sequence: CASSQTRDREETQYF. The CDR3 nucleotides are TGCGCCAGCAGCCAAACCCGGGACAGAGAAGAGACCCAGTACTTC.

This clonotype was picked up a small number of times. The chain is built from TRBV5-6 and TRBJ1-1; D ambiguous. Trimming shortened V by 0 bases and J by 1 base, and 7 bases separated the two germline ends. The germline CDR1 and CDR2 sequences are SGHDT and YYEEEE. This CDR3 contains 14 residues. The CDR3 sequence is CASSLDAGNTEAFF. CDR3 bases: TGTGCCAGCAGCTTGGACGCAGGGAACACTGAAGCTTTCTTT. Variable domain in full (rest from reference TRBV5-6 and TRBJ1-1): DAGVTQSPTHLIKTRGQQVTLRCSPKSGHDTVSWYQQALGQGPQFIFQYYEEEERQRGNFPDRFSGHQFPNYSSELNVNALLLGDSALYLCASSLDAGNTEAFFGQGTRLTVV.

V gene TRBV10-3 combines with J gene TRBJ2-1; a possible D gene is TRBD2 (5 bases). This CDR3 has 11 residues. Germline V gene data show CDR1 as ENHRY and CDR2 as SYGVKD. V was pared by 8 bases and J by 10 bases, with 12 bases between. CDR3: CAISGSGEQFF. In nucleotides, the CDR3 is TGTGCCATCTCGGGGTCGGGCGAGCAGTTCTTC.

V is TRBV24-1 and J is TRBJ2-1; D possibly corresponds to TRBD2 (6 bases). V shed 4 bases and J shed 9 bases, with 18 bases lying between them. CDR1 and CDR2 (germline): KGHDR, SFDVKD. This CDR3 has 15 amino acids. The CDR3 protein is CATSDTRGGYGEQFF. CDR3 DNA: TGTGCCACCAGTGACACACGAGGAGGGTACGGTGAGCAGTTCTTC.

The rearrangement links TRBV5-1 to TRBJ1-2, with D perhaps TRBD1 (6 bases). The CDR3 runs 17 residues. Germline CDR1 is SGHRS and CDR2 is YFSETQ. Trimming pared 2 bases from V and 7 bases from J, leaving 24 bases between. CDR3 coding DNA: TGCGCCAGCAGCTTTGCCGGAGAGGGGGGGAAACGTTTTGGCTACACCTTC. This gives the protein CASSFAGEGGKRFGYTF. Variable domain in full (rest from reference TRBV5-1 and TRBJ1-2): KAGVTQTPRYLIKTRGQQVTLSCSPISGHRSVSWYQQTPGQGLQFLFEYFSETQRNKGNFPGRFSGRQFSNSRSEMNVSTLELGDSALYLCASSFAGEGGKRFGYTFGSGTRLTVV.

In this sample, this clonotype turned up a few times. The chain is built from TRBV27 and TRBJ2-7; D is perhaps TRBD1 or TRBD2 (6 bases each). The CDR3 has 16 amino acids. The ends were cut back, 6 bases at V and 2 bases at J, with 20 bases in the middle. Germline CDR1 reads MNHEY; CDR2 reads SMNVEV (reference sequence). The CDR3 protein is CASRVRRDTITYEQYF. DNA of the CDR3: TGTGCCAGCAGAGTCAGGCGGGACACTATAACCTACGAGCAGTACTTC.

This clonotype has only a few counts. The chain links TRBV5-1 to TRBJ1-1, with D tentatively TRBD1 (6 bases). CDR3 length: 14 amino acids. Deletions cut 4 bases from V and 3 bases from J, with 13 bases between. CDR1 is SGHRS and CDR2 is YFSETQ in the germline V gene. Here the CDR3 DNA reads TGCGCCAGCAGCCTTCAGGGGCAGCACACTGAAGCTTTCTTT. This sequence encodes CASSLQGQHTEAFF.

V gene TRBV24-1 combines with J gene TRBJ2-1; D might be TRBD1 (6 bases). Trimming removed 9 bases at V and 6 bases at J, with 11 bases between. The CDR3 runs to 12 residues. Germline CDR1 is KGHDR and CDR2 is SFDVKD. The CDR3 region has the DNA TGTGCCACCGTTAACAGGGTCAATGAGCAGTTCTTC. Its translation is CATVNRVNEQFF.

The sample holds a few counts of this clonotype. This chain links TRBV10-3 with TRBJ2-3, with a tentative D call TRBD2 (5 bases). This CDR3 contains 13 residues. Between the trimmed V and J ends, which lost 7 bases and 2 bases, there was a span of 10 bases. Germline-derived CDR1 and CDR2 are ENHRY and SYGVKD. The CDR3 here is CAINSGLTDTQYF. CDR3 DNA sequence: TGTGCCATCAACAGCGGACTCACAGATACGCAGTATTTT.

This chain joins TRBV7-9 and TRBJ1-6; D is possibly TRBD1 (6 bases). The V and J ends lost 0 bases and 5 bases respectively, with 11 bases between them. Germline V lookup: CDR1 SEHNR, CDR2 FQNEAQ (reference sequence). CDR3 length equals 16 residues. For the CDR3, the DNA is TGTGCCAGCAGCTTAGCGGTTAGGGGGGATAATTCACCCCTCCACTTT. It yields the protein CASSLAVRGDNSPLHF.

This clonotype was detected only a few times. V and J are TRBV5-1 and TRBJ2-5; D might be TRBD2 (5 bases). V was pared by 0 bases and J by 4 bases, with 19 bases between. CDR3 length: 17 residues. CDR1 and CDR2 from the germline V gene are SGHRS and YFSETQ. The CDR3 sequence is CASSLGLAVLAGETQYF. In nucleotides, the CDR3 is TGCGCCAGCAGCTTGGGGCTAGCTGTTTTGGCCGGAGAGACCCAGTACTTC.

This clonotype was counted between two and nine times. An end of the junction does not agree with germline; a read error may underlie this. This chain joins TRBV29-1 and TRBJ2-7; D is unclear. The CDR3 covers 13 residues. Germline CDR1 and CDR2: SQVTM and ANQGSEA. CDR3 sequence (DNA): TGCAGCGTTAAAGAGACAATCCCCTACGAGCAGTACTTC. This encodes CSVKETIPYEQYF.

This clonotype was observed a few times. The J gene is TRBJ2-1, the V gene TRBV20-1; TRBD1 matches at 7 bases. Per germline, CDR1 DFQATT and CDR2 SNEGSKA (reference sequence). The CDR3 is 12 residues long. The junction had 7 bases not matched to a gene; V was cut back by 8 bases and J by 6 bases. The CDR3 DNA reads as TGCAGTCGTGAGGGGGCGCGCAATGAGCAGTTCTTC. Translating it yields CSREGARNEQFF.

The V and J genes are TRBV7-2 and TRBJ2-5; D remains unclear. V was cut by 5 bases and J by 4 bases, with 8 bases left in between. This CDR3 region has 12 residues. Germline values: CDR1 SGHTA, CDR2 FQGNSA. CDR3 DNA sequence: TGTGCCAGCAGCCGGTCCCGAGAGACCCAGTACTTC. Protein sequence: CASSRSRETQYF.

This clonotype was observed a handful of times. This rearrangement joins TRBV20-1 to TRBJ2-3; 9 nucleotides line up with TRBD2. J gave up 3 bases and V 3 bases, and 4 bases lay outside the gene matches. This CDR3 has 14 amino acids. Germline CDR1 reads DFQATT; CDR2 reads SNEGSKA (reference sequence). Here the CDR3 reads CSARAGLATDTQYF. For the CDR3, the DNA is TGCAGTGCTAGGGCGGGACTAGCTACAGATACGCAGTATTTT.

V usage is TRBV15 and J usage is TRBJ2-3; tentative D call: TRBD2 (6 bases). The CDR3 totals 13 residues. Germline V gene data show CDR1 as LNHNV and CDR2 as YYDKDF (reference sequence). V was trimmed by 7 bases and J by 3 bases, leaving 11 bases between them. CDR3 region: CATKDGGTDTQYF. The CDR3 DNA sequence: TGTGCCACCAAAGACGGAGGGACAGATACGCAGTATTTT. The variable domain in full, completed from reference TRBV15 and TRBJ2-3, reads DAMVIQNPRYQVTQFGKPVTLSCSQTLNHNVMYWYQQKSSQAPKLLFHYYDKDFNNEADTPDNFQSRRPNTSFCFLDIRSPGLGDTAMYLCATKDGGTDTQYFGPGTRLTVL.

The chain has TRBV2 and TRBJ2-7; D gene uncertain. Germline V gives CDR1 SNHLY, CDR2 FYNNEI. Trimming took 2 bases from V and 3 from J, leaving 5 bases between them. The CDR3 is 12 residues long. The CDR3 DNA is TGTGCCAGCAGTGAATTAGACTACGAGCAGTACGTC. This gives the protein CASSELDYEQYV.

The rearrangement joins TRBV6-2 or TRBV6-3 to TRBJ1-5; TRBD1 matches 12 bases. V shed 4 bases and J 7 bases; nucleotides not matched to a gene: 5. Germline V gene data show CDR1 as MNHEY and CDR2 as SVGEGT. The CDR3 totals 15 residues. The CDR3 is CASSSQGQGAQPQHF. For the CDR3, the DNA is TGTGCCAGCAGTTCCCAGGGACAGGGGGCCCAGCCCCAGCATTTT.

This clonotype was observed a handful of times. The rearrangement joins TRBV10-2 to TRBJ1-2; D is unclear. The germline V gene encodes CDR1 WSHSY and CDR2 SAAADI. V shed 0 bases and J shed 7 bases, with 9 bases lying between them. The length of the CDR3 is 13 residues. The CDR3 region has the DNA TGCGCCAGCAGTGAGTCAGGGTTGAGTGGCTACACCTTC. This encodes CASSESGLSGYTF.

J is TRBJ2-4 and V is TRBV5-1, with 9 nucleotides matching TRBD1. Looked up from germline, CDR1 is SGHRS and CDR2 is YFSETQ. Trimming at V came to 3 bases and at J to 5 bases, leaving 6 bases not matched to a gene. The CDR3 has 15 amino acids. The CDR3 reads CASSWDRVGENIQYF. For the CDR3, the DNA is TGCGCCAGCAGCTGGGACAGGGTGGGAGAAAACATTCAGTACTTC. The full variable domain, its missing parts supplied by reference TRBV5-1 and TRBJ2-4, is KAGVTQTPRYLIKTRGQQVTLSCSPISGHRSVSWYQQTPGQGLQFLFEYFSETQRNKGNFPGRFSGRQFSNSRSEMNVSTLELGDSALYLCASSWDRVGENIQYFGAGTRLSVL.

This clonotype was picked up a small number of times. The chain employs TRBV5-5 and TRBJ1-1; 9 nucleotides align to TRBD1. The CDR3 length is 14 residues. V lost 4 bases and J lost 7; bases outside the gene matches: 8. The V gene's germline CDR1 is SGHKS and CDR2 YYEKEE (reference sequence). The chain's CDR3 is CASSPTGGAGEAFF. CDR3 DNA sequence: TGTGCCAGCAGCCCTACAGGGGGCGCAGGTGAAGCTTTCTTT. Full variable domain (rest looked up from reference TRBV5-5 and TRBJ1-1): DAGVTQSPTHLIKTRGQQVTLRCSPISGHKSVSWYQQVLGQGPQFIFQYYEKEERGRGNFPDRFSARQFPNYSSELNVNALLLGDSALYLCASSPTGGAGEAFFGQGTRLTVV.

The gene calls are TRBV5-1 and TRBJ2-1; 14 bases line up with TRBD2. V lost 4 bases and J lost 7; bases outside the gene matches: 4. From germline, CDR1 is SGHRS and CDR2 YFSETQ. CDR3 length: 15 amino acids. The CDR3 region is CASSKGLAGANEQFF. The CDR3 region has the DNA TGCGCCAGCAGCAAGGGACTAGCGGGGGCAAATGAGCAGTTCTTC.

This chain connects TRBV4-1 to TRBJ1-2; D is unresolved. Germline lookup yields CDR1 MGHRA and CDR2 YSYEKL. This CDR3 is 14 amino acids long. Trimming took off 1 base at V and 9 bases at J, with 15 bases between the two ends. As DNA, the CDR3 is TGCGCCAGCAGCCAAGTGGTACCGGGAGGACGCTACACCTTC. Translation gives CASSQVVPGGRYTF.

This sequence joins TRBV7-9 and TRBJ2-1; D is unresolved. V lost 2 bases and J lost 9, with 11 bases in between. This CDR3 region has 13 residues. Germline V lookup: CDR1 SEHNR, CDR2 FQNEAQ (reference sequence). CDR3 loop: CASSLKKGSEQFF. The CDR3 bases are TGTGCCAGCAGCTTAAAGAAGGGCTCTGAGCAGTTCTTC.

This clonotype has a handful of counts. This chain links TRBV5-1 with TRBJ1-1; 7 bases agree with TRBD1. The CDR3 has 16 residues. J gave up 1 base and V 4 bases, and 10 bases lay outside the gene matches. Germline CDR1 is SGHRS and CDR2 is YFSETQ. The CDR3 bases are TGCGCCAGCAGCACCCGGACAGGTTTGTGGAACACTGAAGCTTTCTTT. Translating it yields CASSTRTGLWNTEAFF. Full variable domain (outside the CDR3, taken from reference TRBV5-1 and TRBJ1-1): KAGVTQTPRYLIKTRGQQVTLSCSPISGHRSVSWYQQTPGQGLQFLFEYFSETQRNKGNFPGRFSGRQFSNSRSEMNVSTLELGDSALYLCASSTRTGLWNTEAFFGQGTRLTVV.

V is TRBV20-1 and J is TRBJ2-3; D remains unclear. This CDR3 is 16 amino acids long. Germline lookup yields CDR1 DFQATT and CDR2 SNEGSKA (reference sequence). Trimming shortened V by 0 bases and J by 0 bases, and 13 bases separated the two germline ends. CDR3 sequence: CSARDPGRDSTDTQYF. The CDR3 DNA is TGCAGTGCTAGAGATCCTGGTAGGGATAGCACAGATACGCAGTATTTT.

The chain links TRBV7-9 to TRBJ1-1; 10 nucleotides match TRBD1. Trimming removed 4 bases from V and 14 bases from J; junction bases left unmatched: 7. Germline CDR1 SEHNR, CDR2 FQNEAQ (reference sequence). This CDR3 spans 12 amino acids. The CDR3 loop is CASSSPGTGAFF. CDR3 nucleotides: TGTGCCAGCAGCTCTCCCGGGACAGGGGCCTTCTTT.

A few counts support this clonotype. The chain uses TRBV11-2 and TRBJ2-5, with 7 bases lining up with TRBD2. The germline V gene encodes CDR1 SGHAT and CDR2 FQNNGV. V gave up 5 bases and J gave up 5 bases; unmatched junction bases: 14. There are 16 residues in the CDR3. The CDR3 coding sequence is TGTGCCAGCAGCACCCTGCTAGCGGCCCTAATCGAGACCCAGTACTTC. Its translation: CASSTLLAALIETQYF. The complete variable domain, with remaining parts taken from reference TRBV11-2 and TRBJ2-5, reads EAGVAQSPRYKIIEKRQSVAFWCNPISGHATLYWYQQILGQGPKLLIQFQNNGVVDDSQLPKDRFSAERLKGVDSTLKIQPAKLEDSAVYLCASSTLLAALIETQYFGPGTRLLVL.

V gene TRBV4-1 combines with J gene TRBJ2-7; TRBD1 agrees at 8 bases. This CDR3 spans 14 amino acids. Looked up from germline, CDR1 is MGHRA and CDR2 is YSYEKL. Trimming took 4 bases from V and 7 from J; bases not matched to a gene: 9. Here the CDR3 DNA reads TGCGCCAGCAGCCTTCATCAGGGGGCAGGGGAGCAGTACGTC. Amino acid sequence: CASSLHQGAGEQYV.

The table lists this clonotype with a few counts. The J gene is TRBJ1-5, the V gene TRBV28; no reliable D call. This CDR3 has 13 residues. Germline loops: CDR1 MDHEN, CDR2 SYDVKM. Trimming shortened V by 3 bases and J by 6 bases, and 9 bases separated the two germline ends. The CDR3 coding sequence is TGTGCCAGCAGTTTCTTGGGGAGTCAGCCCCAGCATTTT. It is translated as CASSFLGSQPQHF.